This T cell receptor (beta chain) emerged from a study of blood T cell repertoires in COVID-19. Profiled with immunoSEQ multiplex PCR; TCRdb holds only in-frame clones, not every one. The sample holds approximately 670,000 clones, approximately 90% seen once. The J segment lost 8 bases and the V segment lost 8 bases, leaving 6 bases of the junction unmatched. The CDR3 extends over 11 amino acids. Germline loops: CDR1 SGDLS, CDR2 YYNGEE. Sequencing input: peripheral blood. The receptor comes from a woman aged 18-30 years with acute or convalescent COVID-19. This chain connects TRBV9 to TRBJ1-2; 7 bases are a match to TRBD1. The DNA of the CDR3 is TGTGCCAGTTCGGGGACAGACGGCTACACCTTC. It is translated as CASSGTDGYTF.